This T cell receptor (beta chain) came from a study of blood T cell repertoires in COVID-19. CDR3 length equals 16 residues. The germline V gene encodes CDR1 MNHEY and CDR2 SVGAGI. The germline V and J ends were trimmed by 0 bases and 0 bases, with 12 bases remaining between them. The table came from immunoSEQ multiplex PCR; TCRdb's copy has only in-frame clones and leaves some out. The sample holds roughly 280,000 clones, under 90% seen once. The sample taken for sequencing was peripheral blood. The TCR originated in a man in his fifties or sixties with acute or convalescent COVID-19. The chain has TRBV6-5 and TRBJ2-7, with D possibly matching TRBD1 (6 bases). CDR3 sequence reads: CASSYSSARGSYEQYF. The CDR3 DNA reads as TGTGCCAGCAGTTACTCGAGCGCCAGGGGCTCCTACGAGCAGTACTTC.